Each of the 31 T cell receptor beta chains below was sequenced from the same sample in a study of OX40 agonist ivuxolimab in advanced cancers. TCRdb keeps only in-frame clones here, not all; method: immunoSEQ multiplex PCR. The sample gives 81,000 or so clones, around nine tenths of which show up once; 0.4% to 0.6% is in the top ten. Sequences were derived from CD4+ or CD8+ T cells sorted from blood, sampled in a trial of the OX40 agonist ivuxolimab. Every receptor here comes from an adult with an advanced solid tumor such as melanoma, head and neck, liver or kidney cancer.

The chain employs TRBV6-5 and TRBJ2-1; D is unresolved. Trimming pared 0 bases from V and 0 bases from J, leaving 9 bases between. This CDR3 is 16 amino acids long. Germline V gives CDR1 MNHEY, CDR2 SVGAGI. In DNA form, the CDR3 reads TGTGCCAGCAGTTACTCTCCGGCGAGCTCCTACAATGAGCAGTTCTTC. Its translation: CASSYSPASSYNEQFF.

This chain links TRBV4-1 with TRBJ2-7, with 9 bases aligning to TRBD1. The length of the CDR3 is 15 residues. The V segment lost 4 bases and the J segment 9 bases; nucleotides outside the gene matches: 13. Germline assignment: CDR1 MGHRA and CDR2 YSYEKL. CDR3: CASSRDREEDSGQYF. The DNA of the CDR3 is TGCGCCAGCAGCCGGGACAGGGAGGAAGATTCAGGGCAGTACTTC.

This rearrangement joins TRBV18 to TRBJ2-1, with no clear D. Germline assignment: CDR1 KGHSH and CDR2 LQKENI. The CDR3 covers 11 residues. With 3 bases removed from V and 6 bases from J, the gap between germline ends came to 3 bases. The CDR3 DNA follows: TGTGCCAGCTCACCTGTCAATGAGCAGTTCTTC. Translated, it gives CASSPVNEQFF.

V usage is TRBV12-5 and J usage is TRBJ1-1, with unresolved D. The CDR3 totals 14 residues. The V gene lost 1 base and the J gene lost 11 bases, with 17 bases spanning the gap. Germline-derived CDR1 and CDR2 are LGHNT and FRNRAP. The CDR3 is CASGLAGFPQGAFF. In nucleotides, the CDR3 is TGTGCTAGTGGTTTGGCCGGTTTCCCACAAGGGGCTTTCTTT.

On this clone itself: Different DNA sequences within this sample yield the same CDR3. V usage is TRBV4-3 and J usage is TRBJ1-1; D unclear. The V gene lost 0 bases and the J gene lost 11 bases, with 16 bases spanning the gap. The germline gives CDR1 LGHNA, CDR2 YSLEER. The CDR3 contains 14 residues. This CDR3 reads CASSQDLEGLSAFF. In DNA form, the CDR3 reads TGCGCCAGCAGCCAAGACCTTGAGGGCCTCAGCGCTTTCTTT.

This sequence joins TRBV7-9 and TRBJ2-4, with D unclear. In germline, CDR1 is SEHNR, CDR2 FQNEAQ (reference sequence). V shed 6 bases and J shed 0 bases, with 15 bases lying between them. The length of the CDR3 is 16 residues. The CDR3 region has the DNA TGTGCCAGCAGTGACAAGGCCAATCTAGCCAAAAACATTCAGTACTTC. It yields the protein CASSDKANLAKNIQYF. The full variable domain, with the rest looked up from reference TRBV7-9 and TRBJ2-4, is DTGVSQNPRHKITKRGQNVTFRCDPISEHNRLYWYRQTLGQGPEFLTYFQNEAQLEKSRLLSDRFSAERPKGSFSTLEIQRTEQGDSAMYLCASSDKANLAKNIQYFGAGTRLSVL.

This rearrangement joins TRBV7-9 to TRBJ1-2; 11 bases line up with TRBD1. The trim removed 6 bases at V and 6 bases at J, leaving 6 bases unmatched. Germline V gene lookup returns CDR1 SEHNR and CDR2 FQNEAQ (reference sequence). The CDR3 spans 14 residues. Written as DNA, the CDR3 is TGTGCCAGCAGTGGCGGGACAGGGGGTAATGGCTACACCTTC. Its protein product is CASSGGTGGNGYTF.

The V and J genes are TRBV5-1 and TRBJ1-5, with D perhaps TRBD1 (6 bases). CDR3 size: 16 residues. Germline V gene sequence: CDR1 SGHRS, CDR2 YFSETQ. The ends were cut back, 0 bases at V and 5 bases at J, with 15 bases in the middle. The CDR3 is CASSLGDTSGDQPQHF. The CDR3 DNA follows: TGCGCCAGCAGCTTGGGGGACACAAGTGGGGATCAGCCCCAGCATTTT.

The V and J genes are TRBV7-9 and TRBJ1-4; D perhaps matches TRBD1 (5 bases). Germline loops: CDR1 SEHNR, CDR2 FQNEAQ (reference sequence). Trimming pared 4 bases from V and 3 bases from J, leaving 9 bases between. CDR3 length equals 14 residues. The CDR3 DNA follows: TGTGCCAGCAGCTCCTCGGGGGCTAATGAAAAACTGTTTTTT. Its protein product is CASSSSGANEKLFF.

In its sample, this clone was seen a few times. This chain connects TRBV4-3 to TRBJ2-2; no firm D call. Germline-derived CDR1 and CDR2 are LGHNA and YSLEER. The CDR3 is 15 residues long. Deletions cut 4 bases from V and 4 bases from J, with 13 bases between. CDR3 region: CASSPQRTGTGELFF. The DNA for the CDR3 is TGCGCCAGCAGCCCCCAACGGACGGGCACCGGGGAGCTGTTTTTT.

The chain couples TRBV5-5 to TRBJ1-3; D possibly corresponds to TRBD1 (6 bases). The CDR3 has 14 amino acids. Germline V gene lookup returns CDR1 SGHKS and CDR2 YYEKEE (reference sequence). V lost 8 bases, J lost 0 bases, and 12 bases lay in between. The CDR3 here is CASRQDLSGNTIYF. The CDR3 DNA reads TGTGCCAGTCGACAGGACCTCTCTGGAAACACCATATATTTT.

J is TRBJ1-3 and V is TRBV19; a weak D match, TRBD1 (6 bases). Per the germline V gene, CDR1 is LNHDA and CDR2 is SQIVND (reference sequence). The CDR3 loop spans 16 amino acids. V lost 7 bases and J lost 0, with 16 bases in between. In DNA, the CDR3 is TGTGCCAGTAAAGAATCTGGGGACATCTCTGGAAACACCATATATTTT. Translation gives CASKESGDISGNTIYF.

The rearrangement joins TRBV5-5 to TRBJ2-7; a weak D match, TRBD2 (6 bases). The V gene's germline CDR1 is SGHKS and CDR2 YYEKEE (reference sequence). The CDR3 is 17 residues long. Between the trimmed V and J ends, which lost 5 bases and 7 bases, there was a span of 28 bases. DNA of the CDR3: TGTGCCAGCAGTGCACGTAATGTGGGGACTCCCGCTCGGGAGCAGTACTTC. Amino acid sequence: CASSARNVGTPAREQYF.

The V and J genes are TRBV5-1 and TRBJ1-1, with unresolved D. The CDR3 spans 13 residues. CDR1 SGHRS and CDR2 YFSETQ come from the germline V gene. Trimming shortened V by 3 bases and J by 1 base, and 7 bases separated the two germline ends. The CDR3 bases are TGCGCCAGCAGCTCCCAGGAGAACACTGAAGCTTTCTTT. Its protein is CASSSQENTEAFF.

The chain links TRBV19 to TRBJ1-5, with a possible D match to TRBD1 (6 bases). V was clipped by 1 base and J by 5 bases, with 9 bases between them. Germline V gene sequence: CDR1 LNHDA, CDR2 SQIVND (reference sequence). This CDR3 has 14 residues. The CDR3 coding sequence is TGTGCCAGTAGTATAGGGACAGCCGATCAGCCCCAGCATTTT. Protein: CASSIGTADQPQHF.

J is TRBJ2-7 and V is TRBV25-1; D uncertain. The germline gives CDR1 MGHDK, CDR2 SYGVNS. The CDR3 has 14 residues. V lost 1 base and J lost 6, with 13 bases in between. This CDR3 is CASSESGPLGEQYF. The CDR3 coding sequence is TGTGCCAGCAGTGAATCCGGTCCGCTGGGCGAGCAGTACTTC.

CDR3: CASSTRDRDFEQFF. The CDR3 coding sequence is TGTGCCAGCAGCACCCGGGACAGGGACTTCGAGCAGTTCTTC. The rearrangement joins TRBV9 to TRBJ2-1; 9 bases line up with TRBD1. The CDR3 contains 14 residues. Germline V lookup: CDR1 SGDLS, CDR2 YYNGEE. The V and J ends lost 4 bases and 10 bases, in that order; junction bases with no gene match: 9.

V gene TRBV6-5 combines with J gene TRBJ2-5; D unclear. The J call may be faulty, since TRBJ2-7 better matches the DNA end. Germline CDR1 reads MNHEY; CDR2 reads SVGAGI. CDR3 length equals 12 residues. The CDR3 region is CASSNQIYEQYF. The CDR3, as DNA: TGTGCCAGCAGTAACCAGATCTACGAGCAGTACTTC.

V usage is TRBV5-1 and J usage is TRBJ2-2; D is perhaps TRBD1 (6 bases). V shed 3 bases and J shed 8 bases, with 14 bases lying between them. This CDR3 region has 14 residues. CDR1 and CDR2 from the germline V gene are SGHRS and YFSETQ. The DNA for the CDR3 is TGCGCCAGCAGCTCTGAACCCGGGACAGGGGAGCTGTTTTTT. It codes for CASSSEPGTGELFF.

The chain joins TRBV5-1 to TRBJ2-7; 9 bases align to TRBD1. This CDR3 contains 14 residues. Germline loops: CDR1 SGHRS, CDR2 YFSETQ. With 3 bases clipped from V and 3 bases from J, the junction kept 4 bases outside the gene matches. DNA for the CDR3: TGCGCCAGCAGCTCCCCGGGACAGGGCTACGAGCAGTACTTC. As protein: CASSSPGQGYEQYF.

The chain joins TRBV9 to TRBJ1-3; D is unclear. This CDR3 comprises 15 residues. Germline CDR1 and CDR2: SGDLS and YYNGEE. Between the trimmed V and J ends, which lost 0 bases and 4 bases, there was a span of 11 bases. In nucleotides, the CDR3 is TGTGCCAGCAGCGTAGTAGAGGGCGCAGGAAACACCATATATTTT. Its protein is CASSVVEGAGNTIYF.

The rearrangement links TRBV14 to TRBJ1-4; D gene ambiguous. The CDR3 is 13 amino acids. Per the germline V gene, CDR1 is SGHDN and CDR2 is FVKESK. V dropped 6 bases and J dropped 4 bases, with 9 bases sitting between them. Here the CDR3 reads CASSRTVNEKLFF. The CDR3 DNA follows: TGTGCCAGCAGTCGGACTGTTAATGAAAAACTGTTTTTT.

The V gene is TRBV5-1, the J gene TRBJ1-6, with 9 bases matching TRBD1. Germline V gives CDR1 SGHRS, CDR2 YFSETQ. The CDR3 loop spans 17 amino acids. The trim removed 0 bases at V and 7 bases at J, leaving 8 bases unmatched. Here the CDR3 reads CASSLAVGTGNNSPLHF. CDR3 nucleotide sequence: TGCGCCAGCAGCTTGGCCGTGGGGACAGGGAACAATTCACCCCTCCACTTT.

The chain uses TRBV6-5 and TRBJ1-1, with D possibly being TRBD1 (6 bases). The germline CDR1 and CDR2 sequences are MNHEY and SVGAGI. Trimming removed 0 bases at V and 4 bases at J, with 12 bases between. The CDR3 is 15 residues long. The CDR3 bases are TGTGCCAGCAGTTACTCAACAGGGTACGCCACTGAAGCTTTCTTT. It is translated as CASSYSTGYATEAFF.

The V gene is TRBV18, the J gene TRBJ2-7; 7 positions agree with TRBD1. Germline V lookup: CDR1 KGHSH, CDR2 LQKENI. CDR3 length equals 14 residues. Trimming removed 6 bases from V and 4 bases from J; junction bases left unmatched: 9. CDR3 DNA: TGTGCCAGCTCTCCCGGGACAGACCAATACGAGCAGTACTTC. This codes for CASSPGTDQYEQYF. The complete variable domain, with remaining parts taken from reference TRBV18 and TRBJ2-7, reads NAGVMQNPRHLVRRRGQEARLRCSPMKGHSHVYWYRQLPEEGLKFMVYLQKENIIDESGMPKERFSAEFPKEGPSILRIQQVVRGDSAAYFCASSPGTDQYEQYFGPGTRLTVT.

The gene calls are TRBV28 and TRBJ1-2; maybe TRBD1 (6 bases). Germline values: CDR1 MDHEN, CDR2 SYDVKM. V lost 7 bases and J 3 bases, leaving 18 bases between the germline ends. The CDR3 runs to 15 residues. CDR3 coding DNA: TGTGCCAGCACCTCCGAGGGGGGGCTTGACTATGGCTACACCTTC. Translation: CASTSEGGLDYGYTF.

The rearrangement joins TRBV6-1 to TRBJ1-5; perhaps TRBD1 as D (5 bases). CDR1 and CDR2 from the germline V gene are MNHNS and SASEGT. V lost 4 bases, J lost 5 bases, and 15 bases lay in between. The CDR3 length is 15 residues. The CDR3 sequence: CASSGGQGNYQPQHF. In nucleotides, the CDR3 is TGTGCCAGCAGTGGAGGGCAGGGAAACTATCAGCCCCAGCATTTT.

This clone has just one count. This chain connects TRBV6-5 to TRBJ1-2; the match to TRBD1 covers 8 bases. The germline V gene encodes CDR1 MNHEY and CDR2 SVGAGI. J gave up 4 bases and V 6 bases, and 10 bases lay outside the gene matches. This CDR3 is 15 amino acids long. The CDR3 reads CASRKDRGSGYGYTF. CDR3 in DNA: TGTGCCAGCAGGAAAGACAGGGGTAGTGGCTATGGCTACACCTTC.

The rearrangement uses TRBV5-1 and TRBJ2-3; tentatively, D is TRBD1 or TRBD2 (5 bases each). CDR3 length equals 16 residues. V was cut by 0 bases and J by 6 bases, with 17 bases left in between. In germline, CDR1 is SGHRS, CDR2 YFSETQ. The CDR3 region has the DNA TGCGCCAGCAGCTTGGCCTCGATGTCGGGGCAGGATACGCAGTATTTT. Its protein product is CASSLASMSGQDTQYF.

This clone was seen once. CDR3 bases: TGTGCCAGCAGTTACGGAGTGAGGGGGGCAATAGATACGCAGTATTTT. This translates into CASSYGVRGAIDTQYF. This chain joins TRBV6-6 and TRBJ2-3; D assignment may be TRBD1 or TRBD2 (6 bases each). V lost 2 bases to trimming and J lost 5 bases, with 17 bases between them. The germline V gene encodes CDR1 MNHNY and CDR2 SVGAGI (reference sequence). The length of the CDR3 is 16 residues.

This clone was seen more than once but under ten times. The chain employs TRBV7-3 and TRBJ2-2, with 10 bases fitting TRBD1. Germline CDR1 is SGHTA and CDR2 is FQGTGA. The V and J ends lost 7 bases and 3 bases, in that order; junction bases with no gene match: 5. This CDR3 contains 15 residues. CDR3 amino acids: CASTPGTGDTGELFF. CDR3 DNA: TGTGCCAGCACCCCCGGGACAGGGGACACCGGGGAGCTGTTTTTT.